This T cell receptor beta chain stems from a study of T-cell reconstitution after alpha-beta-depleted transplantation in children. The CDR3 runs 14 residues. Concerning this clonotype: At one end the junction does not follow the germline gene, possibly because of a read error.

Unique molecular identifiers were incorporated when the TCRbeta library was constructed. TCRdb itself ran the PCR reads through MiXCR, one entry per CDR3 protein. The sample carries 200,000 to 250,000 distinct CDR3 sequences, roughly a tenth recorded once. This receptor was obtained from a child younger than two with acute myeloid leukemia, due to receive a stem cell transplant. The chain joins TRBV12-3 or TRBV12-4 to TRBJ1-5, with TRBD1 as a possible D gene (6 bases). The sample in question was PBMCs, obtained before TCRalphabeta/CD19-depleted stem cell transplant. The CDR3 loop reads CAGRDTTGGQPHHF. CDR3 in DNA: TGTGCCGGCAGGGACACCACGGGGGGTCAGCCCCATCATTTT.